This entry lists 9 T cell receptor beta chains sequenced from one sample in a study of T cell repertoires in cytomegalovirus infection. TCRdb re-analysed the reads in MiXCR, keeping a single row per CDR3 protein. The sample includes about 180,000 distinct CDR3 sequences, about a sixth of them seen just once. Material: CD8+ T cells from PBMCs. These receptors all stem from a human donor in good health (CMV status not recorded). Some clones in this sample may be carry-over from other donors' samples.

The chain couples TRBV27 to TRBJ2-1; maybe TRBD2 (6 bases). The germline V gene encodes CDR1 MNHEY and CDR2 SMNVEV (reference sequence). V was pared by 5 bases and J by 1 base, with 12 bases between. The CDR3 sequence is 15 residues long. The CDR3 DNA reads TGTGCCAGCAGTCTTCCGGGGGATTCCTACAATGAGCAGTTCTTC. This sequence encodes CASSLPGDSYNEQFF.

The genes are TRBV7-2 and TRBJ2-3; 11 bases line up with TRBD1. The CDR3 totals 16 residues. The junction had 7 bases not matched to a gene; V was cut back by 5 bases and J by 3 bases. Germline loops: CDR1 SGHTA, CDR2 FQGNSA. Here the CDR3 DNA reads TGTGCCAGCAGCGGACGGACAGGGGGCGCGACAGATACGCAGTATTTT. Translated: CASSGRTGGATDTQYF.

This chain links TRBV7-2 with TRBJ2-7; 8 bases align to TRBD1. This CDR3 comprises 14 residues. V dropped 7 bases and J dropped 0; count of bases not matched to a gene: 5. Looked up from germline, CDR1 is SGHTA and CDR2 is FQGNSA. In DNA, the CDR3 is TGTGCCAGCATCGCCGGGACAGGCTCCTACGAGCAGTACTTC. It encodes CASIAGTGSYEQYF.

This chain connects TRBV4-1 to TRBJ2-1, with TRBD2 matching 7 bases. This CDR3 is built from 18 residues. Germline-derived CDR1 and CDR2 are MGHRA and YSYEKL. V shed 0 bases and J 6 bases; nucleotides not matched to a gene: 14. The CDR3 region is CASSQDTGEGFLSNEQFF. In nucleotides, the CDR3 is TGCGCCAGCAGCCAAGATACGGGGGAGGGATTCCTGAGCAATGAGCAGTTCTTC.

In its sample, this clonotype was seen many times. The chain links TRBV11-3 to TRBJ2-1; 12 nucleotides agree with TRBD2. With V trimmed by 5 bases and J by 5 bases, 7 bases remained unmatched. Germline-derived CDR1 and CDR2 are SGHNT and YENEEA. CDR3 size: 16 residues. The CDR3 DNA reads as TGTGCCAGCAGCACGAGACGACTAGCGGGGGACAATGAGCAGTTCTTC. This codes for CASSTRRLAGDNEQFF. The full variable domain, with the rest looked up from reference TRBV11-3 and TRBJ2-1, is EAGVVQSPRYKIIEKKQPVAFWCNPISGHNTLYWYLQNLGQGPELLIRYENEEAVDDSQLPKDRFSAERLKGVDSTLKIQPAELGDSAVYLCASSTRRLAGDNEQFFGPGTRLTVL.

This clonotype was counted many times. The gene calls are TRBV28 and TRBJ2-7, with 8 bases that match TRBD1. The CDR3 is made up of 17 amino acids. Trimming removed 3 bases from V and 5 bases from J; junction bases left unmatched: 15. Germline V gene lookup returns CDR1 MDHEN and CDR2 SYDVKM. CDR3 nucleotides: TGTGCCAGCAGTTTCCGATCCCTCGGACAGGGTGGGGACGAGCAGTACTTC. Amino acid sequence: CASSFRSLGQGGDEQYF.

This chain links TRBV11-2 with TRBJ2-2; D is unresolved. The CDR3 is 15 residues long. Germline V gene lookup returns CDR1 SGHAT and CDR2 FQNNGV. V was clipped by 2 bases and J by 2 bases, with 9 bases between them. The CDR3 region has the DNA TGTGCCAGCAGCTTAATTCGCGGAAACACCGGGGAGCTGTTTTTT. Protein: CASSLIRGNTGELFF.

Only a few counts were recorded for this clonotype. The V and J genes are TRBV29-1 and TRBJ2-1, with D perhaps given as TRBD1 or TRBD2 (5 bases each). This CDR3 has 13 residues. Germline V CDR1 and CDR2: SQVTM, ANQGSEA. Trimming cost V 6 bases and J 4 bases, with 13 bases left between them. Here the CDR3 reads CSVAPGPYNEQFF. In DNA form, the CDR3 reads TGCAGCGTGGCGCCGGGACCATACAATGAGCAGTTCTTC.

Ten or more counts support this clonotype. CDR3 sequence: CASSPLPGPPSYNEQFF. CDR3 bases: TGTGCCAGCAGCCCACTGCCGGGACCCCCCTCCTACAATGAGCAGTTCTTC. This sequence joins TRBV7-2 and TRBJ2-1; either TRBD1 or TRBD2 may fit D (5 bases each). There are 17 residues in the CDR3. CDR1 is SGHTA and CDR2 is FQGNSA in the germline V gene. The V gene lost 5 bases and the J gene lost 0 bases, with 17 bases spanning the gap.